A selection of T cell receptor beta chains follows, all from one sample in a study of cytomegalovirus exposure and HLA in healthy donors. The method was immunoSEQ multiplex PCR; TCRdb's version includes in-frame clones alone and lacks a portion of them. This sample yields roughly 200,000 clones, of which about 83% are seen a single time; about 3.1% belongs to the top ten. Sequencing was performed on PBMCs. The receptors stem from a female donor in good health and CMV-seronegative. Each CDR3 is given with its conserved first and last residue. The D gene is left open where the match is weak. Not all rows give a size; the values are once, few, many and, for expanded clones, a class.

V	J	size	D	CDR3	DNA
TRBV5-5	TRBJ2-7	NA	NA	CASSLHGIQGGTYEQYF	TGTGCCAGCAGCTTACACGGTATCCAGGGTGGGACCTACGAGCAGTACTTC
TRBV7-3	TRBJ2-5	NA	TRBD2	CASSPRGVAGAQETQYF	TGTGCCAGCAGCCCCCGTGGGGTAGCGGGAGCCCAAGAGACCCAGTACTTC
TRBV7-3	TRBJ2-7	few	NA	CASSSSGTPNEQYF	TGTGCCAGCAGCTCCTCCGGGACTCCGAACGAGCAGTACTTC
TRBV6-1	TRBJ2-3	NA	NA	CASSEPNTQYF	TGTGCCAGCAGTGAACCTAATACGCAGTATTTT
TRBV11-3	TRBJ2-1	NA	TRBD2	CASSLQRGVYNEQFF	TGTGCCAGCAGCTTACAGCGGGGGGTATACAATGAGCAGTTCTTC
TRBV4-1	TRBJ2-1	NA	TRBD2	CASSRPGGYNEQFF	TGCGCCAGCAGCCGGCCGGGGGGCTACAATGAGCAGTTCTTC
TRBV7-9	TRBJ2-7	NA	NA	CASSLSQIFYEQYF	TGTGCCAGCAGCTTGTCACAGATATTCTACGAGCAGTACTTC
TRBV5-5	TRBJ1-1	NA	TRBD1	CASSTGGQGFIAEAFF	TGTGCCAGCAGCACAGGCGGACAGGGGTTCATTGCTGAAGCTTTCTTT
TRBV10-3	TRBJ1-1	NA	NA	CAISPRAGAESEAFF	TGTGCCATCAGTCCCCGAGCGGGGGCGGAGAGTGAAGCTTTCTTT
TRBV27	TRBJ1-1	NA	TRBD1	CASSSSQGVGTEAFF	TGTGCCAGCAGTTCCAGTCAGGGGGTAGGAACTGAAGCTTTCTTT
TRBV11-3	TRBJ2-1	few	NA	CASSLGGPTGRNEQFF	TGTGCCAGCAGCTTAGGGGGCCCCACAGGGCGAAATGAGCAGTTCTTC
TRBV6-5	TRBJ1-1	NA	TRBD1	CASTFRDRVNTEAFF	TGTGCCAGCACTTTCCGGGACAGGGTGAACACTGAAGCTTTCTTT
TRBV28	TRBJ1-5	NA	NA	CASSLMSVNQPQHF	TGTGCCAGCAGTTTAATGTCAGTTAATCAGCCCCAGCATTTT
TRBV6-5	TRBJ1-1	few	NA	CASSNAQVTTEAFF	TGTGCCAGCTCCAATGCTCAGGTTACCACTGAAGCTTTCTTT
TRBV6-1	TRBJ2-3	NA	NA	CASSEVRGRTLLGTDTQYF	TGTGCCAGCAGTGAAGTAAGGGGCAGGACCCTCCTTGGCACAGATACGCAGTATTTT
TRBV9	TRBJ2-7	NA	NA	CASSDTSYEQYF	TGTGCCAGCAGCGATACTTCCTACGAGCAGTACTTC
TRBV18	TRBJ1-1	NA	NA	CASSPFAGTNTEAFF	TGTGCCAGCTCACCCTTCGCGGGAACGAACACTGAAGCTTTCTTT
TRBV27	TRBJ1-3	NA	NA	CASSLNRGGNTIYF	TGTGCCAGCAGTTTAAATAGGGGTGGAAACACCATATATTTT
TRBV6-6	TRBJ2-7	NA	NA	CASSSRDTSYEQYF	TGTGCCAGCAGTTCCCGGGACACGTCCTACGAGCAGTACTTC
TRBV30	TRBJ1-2	NA	TRBD1	CACRGGSYGYTF	TGTGCCTGTCGAGGGGGCAGCTATGGCTACACCTTC
TRBV4-1	TRBJ2-1	NA	TRBD2	CASSLRLAGTYNEQFF	TGCGCCAGCAGCCTTCGACTAGCGGGAACCTACAATGAGCAGTTCTTC
TRBV7-4	TRBJ1-2	NA	NA	CASSLSSGSYGYTF	TGTGCCAGCAGCTTATCTTCGGGGAGCTATGGCTACACCTTC